What follows is one T cell receptor beta chain and its context. This clonotype occurred a few times. Its antigen is not yet known. Per-base quality was not reported, and no clone a single base away is much larger than it. The library was built by means of PCR. DNA from cultured CD4+ T cells underwent TCR sequencing with the Oncomine TCR Beta short-read assay at the Johns Hopkins FTIC core. The QIAamp micro DNA kit was used to extract genomic DNA from the cultured CD4+ T cells. Oncomine TCR Beta libraries made from cultured CD4+ T cells were pooled using unique dual indexes and sequenced on an Illumina iSeq 100. The authors' analysis ran thus. Non-productive sequences were filtered out, and CDR3s that did not start with C, did not end with F or W, or were shorter than 7 amino acids were discarded. The MANAFEST web application identified antigen-specific clonotypes by comparing peptide-stimulated wells against reference wells and other culture wells. For a clone to be called positive, the clone needed an FDR below 0.05, an odds ratio above 5, and a productive frequency above 0.1% in at least two of three replicate wells. A clonotype counted as cross-reactive if it showed significant expansion both in the SARS-CoV-2 spike wells and in at least one common cold coronavirus spike condition. CDR3 homology was assessed with Levenshtein distances (stringdist) and unrooted phylogenetic trees (ape) in R version 3.6.1. In TCRdb, the public reads were trimmed at Q25 with fastp and aligned with MiXCR, with productive beta chains retained. Here each entry gathers all rows of one CDR3 protein and keeps the most common genes and DNA. These V and J calls originate from TCRdb's pipeline instead of the authors' own analysis. The sample contains 14,000 to 15,000 distinct CDR3 sequences, approximately 26% of them found a single time. The ten largest clonotypes hold about 25% of the sample.

The sample's treatment or condition label, in plain terms: roughly ten-day PBMC culture with coronavirus spike peptide pools or control peptides (ViraFEST assay). To expand antigen-specific T cells with peptide pools and then pick out the expanded clonotypes through TCR sequencing, the study relied on the ViraFEST assay. Positive SARS-CoV-2 PCR tests in the convalescent patients dated from March to December 2020, before Alpha, Beta and Delta variants emerged in the United States. Approximately 1.8 million PBMCs per well were cultured in IMDM with 5% human AB serum and around 10 IU/ml IL-2, plus 10 ug/ml peptide pools. Half of the culture medium was replaced with fresh IL-2-containing medium on days 3 and 7. After 10 to 11 days of culture, CD4+ T cells were isolated by negative selection with the EasySep CD4+ T cell isolation kit. PBMCs were separated from whole blood using Ficoll-Paque Plus gradient centrifugation and then either used fresh or cryopreserved at -140C. Culture conditions were generally each tested in triplicate wells.

This sample was included in a study of vaccination and CD4 T cells after COVID-19 (dated by TCRdb to 2022 to 2024). With respect to the entire study: Convalescent patients had a positive SARS-CoV-2 result on nasal swab PCR, and of these patients, several had mild disease and one had severe disease. Post-vaccine blood samples were collected a median of approximately 68 days after the second vaccine dose, ranging from roughly 13 to 250 days. In the convalescent cohort there were six males and four females, among whom were two Hispanic individuals, seven Caucasians, two Asians and one multiracial person. In control cultures, a CEFX viral epitope pool was used as positive control, an HIV-1 Nef peptide pool was used as negative control, or no peptide was added. Post-COVID blood samples were collected from convalescent patients a median of roughly 100 days after diagnosis, with a range of roughly 30 to 161 days. For stimulating the cultures, overlapping spike peptide pools were used, derived from SARS-CoV-2 as well as from the common cold coronaviruses HCoV-NL63, HCoV-OC43 and HCoV-229E. In 10 COVID-19 convalescent patients and a few infection-naive healthy vaccine recipients, the spike-specific CD4+ TCR repertoire before mRNA vaccination was compared with the repertoire after mRNA vaccination. Each participant got two doses of either the Pfizer-BioNTech BNT162b2 vaccine (n=8) or the Moderna mRNA-1273 vaccine (n=2).

Broader findings and caveats from the paper: The number of convalescent patients in the study was relatively small, and the study did not examine early timepoints following natural infection. Nearly all vaccine-specific clones in convalescent patients (304 of 307) were mono-reactive for SARS-CoV-2 spike rather than cross-reactive with common cold coronaviruses. Although the median number of SARS-CoV-2-reactive clonotypes went up from around 20 after infection to some 40 after vaccination, the increase was not significant. Among convalescent patients, a median about 86% of the SARS-CoV-2-reactive clones seen after vaccination appeared only after vaccination, which suggests priming specific to the vaccine.

This TCR was recovered from a human donor with COVID-19. Sequencing was done on a sample of cultured CD4+ T cells from blood.

Here the CDR3 is given as CATSDRGLAGGRDRDEQFF. The DNA is as follows: TGTGCCACCAGTGATCGCGGACTAGCGGGGGGCCGAGATCGGGATGAGCAGTTCTTC. The chain joins TRBV24-1 to TRBJ2-1; 14 central bases correspond to TRBD2. Trimming accounts for 3 bases at V and 8 bases at J, while the number of junction bases matched to no gene is 14. CDR3 length: 19 amino acids, cysteine to phenylalanine. CDR3 DNA only is kept here, 57 bases in frame from base 1. CDR1 is given as KGHDR and CDR2 as SFDVKD, both from the germline V gene.